The clone carrying this TCR beta chain was found a few times. Its antigen remains unidentified. V was clipped by 3 bases and J by 7 bases; unmatched bases: 5. CDR1 is SGDLS and CDR2 is YYNGEE in the germline V gene. This CDR3 region has 13 residues. The sample belongs to a study of CD8+ T cells in alopecia areata. Overall study: Patients in the study were on tofacitinib for 6 to 18 months, then off it for 6 months. The study, taken as a whole, reports: Lesional scalp displayed greater clonality than normal scalp, most notably in alopecia totalis/universalis.

Sequencing relied on a cDNA template that was reverse transcribed from extracted RNA. Clones were sequenced by immunoSEQ multiplex PCR, and TCRdb holds only the in-frame ones, with some missing. The sample consists of 110,000 to 150,000 clones, around 51% of them appearing once. The receptor's source is a human donor with alopecia areata. This sequence joins TRBV9 and TRBJ1-1; TRBD1 agrees at 8 bases. This specimen consisted of CD4+ T cells sorted from blood, obtained at week 0. In DNA form, the CDR3 reads TGTGCCAGCAGCGCCAACGGACAGGGTGAAGCTTTCTTT. This gives the protein CASSANGQGEAFF.